One sample yielded the 24 T cell receptor beta chains listed below, sequenced in a study of T cell repertoires in cytomegalovirus infection. MiXCR, applied by TCRdb to the reads, yields one record per CDR3 protein. The sample lists 250,000 to 300,000 distinct CDR3 sequences; under 30% were seen once. The source material was PBMCs. These receptors came from a human donor in good health (CMV status not recorded). Some clones in this sample may be carry-over from other donors' samples.

The rearrangement links TRBV2 to TRBJ2-3; 8 nucleotides match TRBD2. Germline assignment: CDR1 SNHLY and CDR2 FYNNEI. The trim removed 7 bases at V and 0 bases at J, leaving 6 bases unmatched. The CDR3 length is 15 residues. The CDR3 loop is CASIRLASSTDTQYF. CDR3 sequence (DNA): TGTGCCAGCATCCGACTAGCGTCTAGCACAGATACGCAGTATTTT. Supplemented by reference TRBV2 and TRBJ2-3, the full variable domain reads EPEVTQTPSHQVTQMGQEVILRCVPISNHLYFYWYRQILGQKVEFLVSFYNNEISEKSEIFDDQFSVERPDGSNFTLKIRSTKLEDSAMYFCASIRLASSTDTQYFGPGTRLTVL.

This clonotype occurred once. The chain recombines TRBV7-2 with TRBJ2-1; unclear D gene. In germline, CDR1 is SGHTA, CDR2 FQGNSA. The CDR3 has 15 amino acids. Trimming left V 5 bases short and J 4 bases short, with 15 bases between. CDR3 region: CASSPGYDYYNEQFF. Here the CDR3 DNA reads TGTGCCAGCAGCCCGGGCTACGATTATTACAATGAGCAGTTCTTC. Looking up the rest from reference TRBV7-2 and TRBJ2-1 gives the full variable domain: GAGVSQSPSNKVTEKGKDVELRCDPISGHTALYWYRQSLGQGLEFLIYFQGNSAPDKSGLPSDRFSAERTGGSVSTLTIQRTQQEDSAVYLCASSPGYDYYNEQFFGPGTRLTVL.

This clonotype has only a few counts. The rearrangement uses TRBV28 and TRBJ2-5; D is undetermined. The germline V gene has CDR1 MDHEN and CDR2 SYDVKM. V shed 2 bases and J shed 1 base, with 8 bases lying between them. This CDR3 has 14 residues. In DNA form, the CDR3 reads TGTGCCAGCAGTTTAGACGGGCTCCAAGAGACCCAGTACTTC. Translating it yields CASSLDGLQETQYF.

The rearrangement uses TRBV20-1 and TRBJ2-3; TRBD2 aligns across 10 bases. J was trimmed by 4 bases and V by 6 bases; bases with no gene match: 10. The length of the CDR3 is 15 residues. Germline values: CDR1 DFQATT, CDR2 SNEGSKA (reference sequence). CDR3 sequence: CSARKLAGVSDTQYF. For the CDR3, the DNA is TGCAGTGCCCGAAAGCTAGCGGGAGTTTCAGATACGCAGTATTTT.

This clonotype was found many times. The chain recombines TRBV7-9 with TRBJ2-1; D remains unclear. The CDR3 extends over 13 amino acids. In germline, CDR1 is SEHNR, CDR2 FQNEAQ (reference sequence). V was clipped by 11 bases and J by 8 bases, with 19 bases between them. CDR3: CAVLDPQAYEQFF. The CDR3 nucleotides are TGTGCCGTCCTGGATCCTCAGGCCTATGAGCAGTTCTTC.

This clonotype has a handful of counts. J is TRBJ2-1 and V is TRBV5-1; 14 positions match TRBD2. V shed 3 bases and J 7 bases; nucleotides not matched to a gene: 6. The length of the CDR3 is 16 residues. In germline, CDR1 is SGHRS, CDR2 YFSETQ. The CDR3 DNA reads TGCGCCAGCAGCTCGGGACTAGCGGGAGTGAAAAATGAGCAGTTCTTC. Its protein is CASSSGLAGVKNEQFF.

V usage is TRBV7-9 and J usage is TRBJ2-7; perhaps TRBD1 as D (6 bases). The germline V and J ends were trimmed by 5 bases and 2 bases, with 10 bases remaining between them. Germline lookup yields CDR1 SEHNR and CDR2 FQNEAQ (reference sequence). The CDR3 runs to 13 residues. The CDR3 DNA sequence: TGTGCCAGCAGCATACAGGGAACCTACGAGCAGTACTTC. Its translation: CASSIQGTYEQYF.

This clonotype was counted between two and nine times. The V gene is TRBV24-1, the J gene TRBJ2-1, with a tentative D call TRBD1 (6 bases). Deletions cut 6 bases from V and 6 bases from J, with 14 bases between. Looked up from germline, CDR1 is KGHDR and CDR2 is SFDVKD. The CDR3 runs 14 residues. The DNA for the CDR3 is TGTGCCACCAGTTCCAGGGGTAGTAGCAATGAGCAGTTCTTC. Translating gives CATSSRGSSNEQFF.

This clonotype was picked up many times. The chain has TRBV7-2 and TRBJ1-1; D is unresolved. CDR3 length: 15 amino acids. Trimming shortened V by 1 base and J by 1 base, and 10 bases separated the two germline ends. CDR1 and CDR2 (germline): SGHTA, FQGNSA. CDR3 region: CASSLVSGTNTEAFF. The CDR3 nucleotides are TGTGCCAGCAGCTTAGTTTCAGGCACGAACACTGAAGCTTTCTTT. The variable domain in full, completed from reference TRBV7-2 and TRBJ1-1, reads GAGVSQSPSNKVTEKGKDVELRCDPISGHTALYWYRQSLGQGLEFLIYFQGNSAPDKSGLPSDRFSAERTGGSVSTLTIQRTQQEDSAVYLCASSLVSGTNTEAFFGQGTRLTVV.

This clonotype turned up a few times. The chain has TRBV11-3 and TRBJ2-1; D possibly uses TRBD1 or TRBD2 (6 bases each). The CDR3 loop spans 16 amino acids. V was shortened by 5 bases and J by 0 bases, with 14 bases between the two germline ends. CDR1 is SGHNT and CDR2 is YENEEA in the germline V gene. CDR3 residues: CASSRGRGSSYNEQFF. The CDR3 bases are TGTGCCAGCAGCCGGGGGCGGGGAAGCTCCTACAATGAGCAGTTCTTC.

This clonotype was counted only a few times. The chain recombines TRBV28 with TRBJ1-6; D uncertain. The CDR3 loop spans 12 amino acids. Germline V CDR1 and CDR2: MDHEN, SYDVKM. V was shortened by 6 bases and J by 10 bases, with 10 bases between the two germline ends. The CDR3 spells CASSFISSPLHF. For the CDR3, the DNA is TGTGCCAGCAGCTTTATCTCCTCACCCCTCCACTTT.

This clonotype was counted at least ten times. V and J are TRBV7-2 and TRBJ2-1; D ambiguous. The germline V and J ends were trimmed by 6 bases and 2 bases, with 8 bases remaining between them. The germline V gene has CDR1 SGHTA and CDR2 FQGNSA. The CDR3 loop spans 13 amino acids. The CDR3 DNA follows: TGTGCCAGCAGTATAGTCGCCTACAATGAGCAGTTCTTC. Amino acids: CASSIVAYNEQFF.

Worth noting for this clonotype: This may be a read error, as it is one base from a much larger clone. The CDR3 here is CACSLERTSVGELFF. In DNA form, the CDR3 reads TGTGCCTGCAGCTTAGAGCGGACTAGCGTCGGGGAGCTGTTTTTT. This chain joins TRBV7-2 and TRBJ2-2; 9 bases match TRBD2. This CDR3 has 15 residues. Germline CDR1 reads SGHTA; CDR2 reads FQGNSA.

There are many counts of this clonotype. V and J are TRBV7-2 and TRBJ2-3; a possible D gene is TRBD2 (7 bases). CDR3 size: 15 residues. The germline CDR1 and CDR2 sequences are SGHTA and FQGNSA. The V and J ends lost 3 bases and 6 bases respectively, with 16 bases between them. CDR3 sequence reads: CASSFLGRGGDTQYF. DNA for the CDR3: TGTGCCAGCAGCTTTTTAGGCAGGGGAGGGGATACGCAGTATTTT.

This chain links TRBV7-3 with TRBJ1-3; a weak D match, TRBD1 (5 bases). This CDR3 region has 14 residues. The germline CDR1 and CDR2 sequences are SGHTA and FQGTGA. V was pared by 8 bases and J by 0 bases, with 11 bases between. This chain's CDR3 is CASEGDYSGNTIYF. CDR3 in DNA: TGTGCCAGCGAAGGGGACTACTCTGGAAACACCATATATTTT.

The chain recombines TRBV7-2 with TRBJ1-5; 10 positions match TRBD1. This CDR3 region has 18 residues. Looked up from germline, CDR1 is SGHTA and CDR2 is FQGNSA. With 1 base clipped from V and 2 bases from J, the junction kept 8 bases outside the gene matches. CDR3 sequence (DNA): TGTGCCAGCAGCTTAGTAGACCTCGGGACAGGGGGCAATCAGCCCCAGCATTTT. Translating gives CASSLVDLGTGGNQPQHF.

Remarks on this clonotype: An end of the junction does not agree with germline; a read error may underlie this. The chain carries TRBV6-1 and TRBJ1-1; the match to TRBD1 covers 7 bases. The V gene's germline CDR1 is MNHNS and CDR2 SASEGT. The length of the CDR3 is 13 residues. CDR3: CASSVIKGAEALF. DNA for the CDR3: TGTGCCAGCAGTGTTATCAAGGGGGCTGAAGCTTTGTTT.

This clonotype showed up just a few times. This chain joins TRBV30 and TRBJ2-1; D unresolved. The CDR3 totals 11 residues. Germline CDR1 is GTSNPN and CDR2 is SVGIG (reference sequence). V gave up 7 bases and J gave up 1 base, with 5 bases separating them. The DNA of the CDR3 is TGTGCCTTCAATTCCTACAATGAGCAGTTCTTC. Protein product: CAFNSYNEQFF.

The table lists this clonotype with many counts. This CDR3 reads CASILRGSYEQYF. CDR3 coding DNA: TGTGCCAGCATCTTACGAGGGTCCTACGAGCAGTACTTC. The rearrangement joins TRBV6-2 or TRBV6-3 to TRBJ2-7; a weak D match, TRBD2 (5 bases). The CDR3 is 13 amino acids. V lost 7 bases and J 1 base, leaving 11 bases between the germline ends. CDR1 and CDR2 from the germline V gene are MNHEY and SVGEGT.

Only a few counts were recorded for this clonotype. The V call is TRBV6-6, the J call TRBJ1-5, with 8 positions matching TRBD1. Germline lookup yields CDR1 MNHNY and CDR2 SVGAGI (reference sequence). The trim removed 5 bases at V and 1 base at J, leaving 13 bases unmatched. The CDR3 covers 18 residues. The CDR3 region is CASSPGQGLGVSNQPQHF. The CDR3 DNA sequence: TGTGCCAGCAGTCCCGGACAGGGCCTCGGCGTCAGCAATCAGCCCCAGCATTTT.

The chain couples TRBV11-2 to TRBJ2-7, with 7 bases that match TRBD1. CDR3 length equals 13 residues. CDR1 and CDR2 (germline): SGHAT, FQNNGV. The V and J ends lost 4 bases and 4 bases, in that order; junction bases with no gene match: 4. The CDR3 sequence is CASSYRGQYEQYF. The DNA of the CDR3 is TGTGCCAGCAGCTACAGGGGTCAGTACGAGCAGTACTTC.

This chain uses TRBV2 with TRBJ2-1, with a tentative D call TRBD2 (6 bases). The germline V gene encodes CDR1 SNHLY and CDR2 FYNNEI. This CDR3 is 14 amino acids long. V was trimmed by 8 bases and J by 3 bases, leaving 14 bases between them. CDR3 residues: CASLGLSGYNEQFF. The DNA for the CDR3 is TGTGCCAGCTTAGGGCTTAGCGGCTACAATGAGCAGTTCTTC. Complete variable domain (other parts from reference TRBV2 and TRBJ2-1): EPEVTQTPSHQVTQMGQEVILRCVPISNHLYFYWYRQILGQKVEFLVSFYNNEISEKSEIFDDQFSVERPDGSNFTLKIRSTKLEDSAMYFCASLGLSGYNEQFFGPGTRLTVL.

The CDR3: CASSPGDPDRAFF. DNA of the CDR3: TGTGCCAGCAGCCCTGGGGACCCGGACAGGGCTTTCTTT. This chain uses TRBV7-3 with TRBJ1-1; 7 nucleotides agree with TRBD1. Losses at the gene ends were 5 bases for V and 11 bases for J; bases not matched to a gene: 11. Looked up from germline, CDR1 is SGHTA and CDR2 is FQGTGA. There are 13 residues in the CDR3.

J is TRBJ1-1 and V is TRBV29-1; D gene uncertain. The CDR3 consists of 11 residues. Germline V CDR1 and CDR2: SQVTM, ANQGSEA. V was shortened by 3 bases and J by 3 bases, with 5 bases between the two germline ends. For the CDR3, the DNA is TGCAGCGTTGATTCGTACACTGAAGCTTTCTTT. Translated, it gives CSVDSYTEAFF.